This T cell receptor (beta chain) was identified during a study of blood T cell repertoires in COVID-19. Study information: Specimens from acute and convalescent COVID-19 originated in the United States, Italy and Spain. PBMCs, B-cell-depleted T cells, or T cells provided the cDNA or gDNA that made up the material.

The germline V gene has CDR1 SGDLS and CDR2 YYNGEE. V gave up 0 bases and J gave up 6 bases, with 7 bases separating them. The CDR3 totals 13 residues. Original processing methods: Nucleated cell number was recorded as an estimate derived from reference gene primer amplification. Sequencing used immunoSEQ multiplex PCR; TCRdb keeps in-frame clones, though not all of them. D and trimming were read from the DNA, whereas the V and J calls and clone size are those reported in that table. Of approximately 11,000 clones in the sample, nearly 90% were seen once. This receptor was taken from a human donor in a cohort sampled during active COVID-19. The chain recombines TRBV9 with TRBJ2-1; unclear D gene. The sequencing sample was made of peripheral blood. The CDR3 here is CASSVAIANEQFF. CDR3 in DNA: TGTGCCAGCAGCGTAGCGATAGCCAATGAGCAGTTCTTC.